These T cell receptor beta chains were read from a single sample in a study of T cell responses to AZD1222 COVID-19 vaccine. The protocol was immunoSEQ multiplex PCR, while the TCRdb copy is restricted to in-frame clones and leaves out a portion. The sample consists of around 100,000 clones, 80% to 90% of them appearing once. Sequenced material: peripheral blood, taken on day 0 of AZD1222 vaccination. The receptors stem from an adult in good health. CDR3s include the opening cysteine and the closing phenylalanine or tryptophan.

v_call cdr3_aa
TRBV7-3 CASSPGANEQFF
TRBV6-6 CASSRGQTNTGELFF
TRBV18 CASSPGLQAGNEQFF
TRBV28 CASRRGGSGAEQYF
TRBV30 CAWSRGEQYF
TRBV5-1 CASSLPKGNTEAFF
TRBV7-2 CASSLGTWEAYEQYF
TRBV7-2 CASSRNEGGGYEQYF
TRBV30 CACRVSTYEQCF
TRBV7-2 CASSPQGRRTEAFF
TRBV6-5 CASRWGALSNYGYTF
TRBV4-2 CASSQELAGGGNTIYF
TRBV14 CASSPGPGGSPLHF
TRBV27 CASSELANSPLHF
TRBV2 CATTRGYTF
TRBV6-4 CASSTSGGFEQFF
TRBV29-1 CSVGVGEGSLFDEQFF
TRBV15 CATSRGGTGGTEAFF
TRBV29-1 CSVQNTEAFF
TRBV4-1 CASSQPPNDRGQETQYF
TRBV7-2 CASSLNYGYTF
TRBV25-1 CASAPETGLFTEAFF
TRBV19 CASSILGTGLTGNTIYF
TRBV5-1 CASSLGGFTDTQYF
TRBV7-2 CASSPGTQVYEQYF
TRBV9 CASSVVPTGITEAFF
TRBV14 CASKDGITEAFF
TRBV19 CASRRTGFSEKLFF
TRBV7-6 CASSHDSPMLGEKLFF
TRBV5-1 CASRPRGSYGYTF
TRBV11-2 CASSLPPGPTDTQYF
TRBV2 CASTGITGELFF
TRBV5-6 CASSPGTVDQPQHF
TRBV18 CASSLSAGDYGYTF
TRBV7-2 CASSFGRLTNYGYTF
TRBV18 CASSPGGQQPQHF
TRBV6-6 CASSYSNTGANGYTF
TRBV5-1 CASSPGSRWTEAFF
TRBV7-2 CASSLALSGGTDTQYF
TRBV19 CASLGTPYGYTF
TRBV25-1 CASREQGIGYGYTF
TRBV27 CASSLGTGGMNTEAFF
TRBV7-9 CASSLGGSDTQYF
TRBV7-2 CASSLLAGISYEQYF